A single sample is the source of the 22 T cell receptor beta chains below, sequenced in a study of monozygotic twins with inflammatory bowel disease (dated by TCRdb to between 2019 and 2020). Library preparation used 5' RACE. Instrument used: Illumina HiSeq 2500. The reads, reprocessed by TCRdb, yield one row per CDR3 protein sequence and no DNA. The sample table gives under 150,000 distinct CDR3 sequences. The ten largest clones represent 2% to 3% of the sample. The source material was blood. The receptors derive from a human donor with ulcerative colitis or Crohn's disease, or a healthy co-twin of an affected twin (not recorded which).

The rearrangement links TRBV7-9 to TRBJ1-6; the TCRdb D gene call, TRBD1, has no DNA to confirm it. Germline V CDR1 and CDR2: SEHNR, FQNEAQ (reference sequence). The CDR3 loop spans 14 amino acids. The CDR3 sequence is CASSPDSRGSPLHF.

The chain uses TRBV9 and TRBJ2-2; TCRdb calls TRBD2, which cannot be checked without DNA. Germline CDR1 and CDR2: SGDLS and YYNGEE. CDR3 length: 17 amino acids. The CDR3 sequence: CASSDYSGGAGTGELFF. Drawing the rest from reference TRBV9 and TRBJ2-2, the complete variable domain is DSGVTQTPKHLITATGQRVTLRCSPRSGDLSVYWYQQSLDQGLQFLIQYYNGEERAKGNILERFSAQQFPDLHSELNLSSLELGDSALYFCASSDYSGGAGTGELFFGEGSRLTVL.

The V and J genes are TRBV18 and TRBJ1-5; TCRdb gives TRBD1 as the D gene, but with no DNA this cannot be confirmed. CDR3 length: 15 amino acids. The germline gives CDR1 KGHSH, CDR2 LQKENI. This chain's CDR3 is CASSRDMSSNQPQHF.

The V call is TRBV6-1, the J call TRBJ1-2; TCRdb picks TRBD1, but there is no DNA to check that call. The CDR3 totals 14 residues. Per the germline V gene, CDR1 is MNHNS and CDR2 is SASEGT. The CDR3 protein is CASSPGTELYGYTF.

The chain joins TRBV7-2 to TRBJ1-3; TCRdb selects TRBD1, and the lack of DNA leaves this call unchecked. The CDR3 runs to 12 residues. Germline loops: CDR1 SGHTA, CDR2 FQGNSA. This CDR3 reads CASSSIPAAIYF.

This chain links TRBV20-1 with TRBJ2-7; the TRBD2 assignment by TCRdb is unverifiable without DNA. This CDR3 spans 13 amino acids. Germline V gene data show CDR1 as DFQATT and CDR2 as SNEGSKA (reference sequence). The CDR3 loop reads CSAPRETNYEQYF.

The genes are TRBV5-1 and TRBJ1-4; no DNA is available, so the TRBD1 call from TCRdb remains unchecked. This CDR3 comprises 14 residues. Germline values: CDR1 SGHRS, CDR2 YFSETQ. The CDR3 sequence is CASSLDRGDEKLFF. Complete variable domain (other parts from reference TRBV5-1 and TRBJ1-4): KAGVTQTPRYLIKTRGQQVTLSCSPISGHRSVSWYQQTPGQGLQFLFEYFSETQRNKGNFPGRFSGRQFSNSRSEMNVSTLELGDSALYLCASSLDRGDEKLFFGSGTQLSVL.

The chain combines TRBV29-1 with TRBJ1-1. Germline V gene data show CDR1 as SQVTM and CDR2 as ANQGSEA. This CDR3 has 14 amino acids. CDR3 amino acids: CSVEDFVSNTEAFF.

The chain links TRBV5-1 to TRBJ2-3; TCRdb proposes TRBD1, but this gene call is untestable without DNA. The germline V gene encodes CDR1 SGHRS and CDR2 YFSETQ. The CDR3 is 15 amino acids. CDR3 protein: CASSWRQRGTDTQYF.

The chain uses TRBV12-3 or TRBV12-4 and TRBJ2-7; the D call of TRBD1 rests on TCRdb alone, since no DNA is present to check it. This CDR3 comprises 15 residues. CDR3 protein: CASSRGQGLSYEQYF.

The chain has TRBV18 and TRBJ2-7; the TRBD1 assignment by TCRdb is unverifiable without DNA. The germline gives CDR1 KGHSH, CDR2 LQKENI. The CDR3 is 12 residues long. This CDR3 is CASQRTGAEQYF.

The chain employs TRBV20-1 and TRBJ2-7; as DNA is missing, the TRBD2 call by TCRdb cannot be tested. CDR3 length equals 12 residues. Per the germline V gene, CDR1 is DFQATT and CDR2 is SNEGSKA (reference sequence). CDR3 sequence: CSARAVRVEQYF.

J is TRBJ1-1 and V is TRBV5-1; TCRdb's assignment of TRBD1 cannot be checked, as there is no DNA. The CDR3 contains 17 residues. CDR1 is SGHRS and CDR2 is YFSETQ in the germline V gene. The CDR3 loop reads CASSLRGQGASRTEAFF. The full variable domain, completed using reference TRBV5-1 and TRBJ1-1, is KAGVTQTPRYLIKTRGQQVTLSCSPISGHRSVSWYQQTPGQGLQFLFEYFSETQRNKGNFPGRFSGRQFSNSRSEMNVSTLELGDSALYLCASSLRGQGASRTEAFFGQGTRLTVV.

The chain couples TRBV7-2 to TRBJ1-5; with no DNA, the TCRdb D assignment of TRBD1 cannot be verified. In germline, CDR1 is SGHTA, CDR2 FQGNSA. CDR3 length: 16 residues. CDR3 amino acids: CASSLVWGGIDQPQHF.

CDR3 protein: CATLGDSGGYTF. The chain joins TRBV19 to TRBJ1-2; TCRdb designates TRBD1, a call that cannot be tested without DNA. CDR3 size: 12 residues. The germline gives CDR1 LNHDA, CDR2 SQIVND (reference sequence).

The J gene is TRBJ2-1, the V gene TRBV20-1. Germline V gives CDR1 DFQATT, CDR2 SNEGSKA (reference sequence). CDR3 length: 15 residues. Here the CDR3 reads CSARDNLVSYNEQFF.

V usage is TRBV7-2 and J usage is TRBJ2-1; with no DNA, the TCRdb D assignment of TRBD1 cannot be verified. This CDR3 region has 14 residues. CDR1 and CDR2 (germline): SGHTA, FQGNSA. This CDR3 reads CASSSRGGYNEQFF.

This chain's CDR3 is CASSAALTESPYEQYF. The chain combines TRBV7-9 with TRBJ2-7; TCRdb reports TRBD2, a call that lacks DNA to check it against. The CDR3 extends over 16 amino acids. Germline-derived CDR1 and CDR2 are SEHNR and FQNEAQ (reference sequence).

The chain employs TRBV20-1 and TRBJ1-1; TCRdb proposes TRBD1, but this gene call is untestable without DNA. Germline CDR1 and CDR2: DFQATT and SNEGSKA (reference sequence). The CDR3 contains 14 residues. The chain's CDR3 is CSADTGAVNTEAFF.

V and J are TRBV5-1 and TRBJ1-1. CDR3 length: 15 residues. Germline loops: CDR1 SGHRS, CDR2 YFSETQ. The CDR3: CASSLAYGGATEAFF.

The chain couples TRBV5-1 to TRBJ2-2. CDR3 length: 11 residues. CDR1 is SGHRS, CDR2 YFSETQ, per germline. CDR3 sequence reads: CASTQTGELFF.

The chain recombines TRBV7-9 with TRBJ1-1; absent DNA, TCRdb's TRBD1 call cannot be checked. The germline V gene has CDR1 SEHNR and CDR2 FQNEAQ (reference sequence). The CDR3 consists of 15 residues. The CDR3 is CASSLGQDLNTEAFF.